Each of the 28 T cell receptor beta chains below was sequenced from the same sample in a study of cytomegalovirus exposure and HLA in healthy donors. PCR primers comprised 60 Vbeta and 13 Jbeta primers. TCRdb's table, derived via immunoSEQ multiplex PCR, lists solely in-frame clones and lacks some. The table includes about 180,000 clones, roughly four fifths detected once. The source material was PBMCs. These receptors were obtained from a woman between 18 and 29 years old in good health and CMV-seropositive.

This rearrangement joins TRBV2 to TRBJ1-6; 8 bases are a match to TRBD1. Germline lookup yields CDR1 SNHLY and CDR2 FYNNEI. The V gene end was trimmed by 6 bases and the J gene end by 9 bases; junction bases not matched to a gene: 13. This CDR3 has 16 amino acids. The DNA of the CDR3 is TGTGCCAGCAGCGTGGACAGGGAAGTGCGAGTTTCACCCCTCCACTTT. Translated: CASSVDREVRVSPLHF.

Details on this clone: In the same sample, other DNA sequences code for this CDR3. The chain uses TRBV7-2 and TRBJ2-7; D uncertain. The CDR3 is made up of 11 amino acids. The germline V gene has CDR1 SGHTA and CDR2 FQGNSA. V lost 9 bases and J 2 bases, leaving 8 bases between the germline ends. The CDR3 sequence: CASSRTYEQYF. In nucleotides, the CDR3 is TGTGCCAGTAGCCGTACCTACGAGCAGTACTTC. The variable domain in full, completed from reference TRBV7-2 and TRBJ2-7, reads GAGVSQSPSNKVTEKGKDVELRCDPISGHTALYWYRQSLGQGLEFLIYFQGNSAPDKSGLPSDRFSAERTGGSVSTLTIQRTQQEDSAVYLCASSRTYEQYFGPGTRLTVT.

V gene TRBV2 combines with J gene TRBJ2-7; 7 bases agree with TRBD1. Germline V gives CDR1 SNHLY, CDR2 FYNNEI. V shed 7 bases, J shed 4 bases, and the junction held 7 bases outside the gene matches. CDR3 length: 13 amino acids. The CDR3 spells CASTGTDSYEQYF. CDR3 DNA sequence: TGTGCCAGCACGGGGACAGACTCATACGAGCAGTACTTC.

The chain uses TRBV7-9 and TRBJ1-1; 7 bases align to TRBD1. From germline, CDR1 is SEHNR and CDR2 FQNEAQ (reference sequence). V was clipped by 5 bases and J by 2 bases; unmatched bases: 5. The CDR3 runs to 14 residues. CDR3 residues: CASSLRGNNTEAFF. The CDR3 DNA reads as TGTGCCAGCAGCCTCAGGGGGAATAACACTGAAGCTTTCTTT.

The chain couples TRBV25-1 to TRBJ1-1, with D maybe TRBD1 (6 bases). Looked up from germline, CDR1 is MGHDK and CDR2 is SYGVNS. The V end was cut by 3 bases, the J end by 3 bases, with 14 bases between. CDR3 length equals 15 residues. CDR3 nucleotide sequence: TGTGCCAGCAGTGACGGGGGGGCGCGGGACACTGAAGCTTTCTTT. Amino acid sequence: CASSDGGARDTEAFF.

The CDR3 sequence is CASSTGQNNEKLFF. The DNA of the CDR3 is TGTGCCAGCAGCACGGGTCAAAATAATGAAAAACTGTTTTTT. The chain carries TRBV25-1 and TRBJ1-4; D is uncertain. This CDR3 region has 14 residues. The germline CDR1 and CDR2 sequences are MGHDK and SYGVNS. Trimming took off 6 bases at V and 4 bases at J, with 12 bases between the two ends.

This clone was counted between two and nine times. This CDR3 reads CASSQDSGEFLTQYF. In nucleotides, the CDR3 is TGTGCCAGCAGCCAAGATTCTGGGGAGTTTCTGACCCAGTATTTT. The gene calls are TRBV14 and TRBJ2-3; a possible D gene is TRBD2 (5 bases). CDR3 length: 15 amino acids. The germline V gene encodes CDR1 SGHDN and CDR2 FVKESK. The ends were cut back, 0 bases at V and 12 bases at J, with 19 bases in the middle. Using reference TRBV14 and TRBJ2-3 for the parts outside the CDR3, the full variable domain is EAGVTQFPSHSVIEKGQTVTLRCDPISGHDNLYWYRRVMGKEIKFLLHFVKESKQDESGMPNNRFLAERTGGTYSTLKVQPAELEDSGVYFCASSQDSGEFLTQYFGPGTRLTVL.

The chain links TRBV18 to TRBJ1-1; D may be TRBD1 (5 bases). Trimming took 3 bases from V and 6 from J, leaving 17 bases between them. Germline CDR1 and CDR2: KGHSH and LQKENI. This CDR3 contains 15 residues. CDR3 in DNA: TGTGCCAGCTCACCTAGCGGGGGGATATTCCCTGAAGCTTTCTTT. This gives the protein CASSPSGGIFPEAFF.

On this clone itself: Germline and junction disagree at one end, which may indicate a read error. The chain employs TRBV14 and TRBJ2-4, with 9 nucleotides matching TRBD2. The CDR3 has 14 amino acids. CDR1 is SGHDN, CDR2 FVKESK, per germline. CDR3 coding DNA: TGTGCCAGCAGTCTTAGCGGGGGAGGAAACAGTCAGTACTTC. This gives the protein CASSLSGGGNSQYF.

The DNA of the CDR3 is TGTGCCAGCAGCTTAGGACAGCATAATGAAAAACTGTTTTTT. Its translation: CASSLGQHNEKLFF. The rearrangement uses TRBV11-3 and TRBJ1-4; maybe TRBD1 (5 bases). This CDR3 comprises 14 residues. The germline V gene has CDR1 SGHNT and CDR2 YENEEA. Trimming stripped 1 base from V and 4 bases from J, with 7 bases between.

The rearrangement links TRBV4-3 to TRBJ1-5; TRBD1 agrees at 9 bases. Germline CDR1 is LGHNA and CDR2 is YSLEER. With 1 base clipped from V and 1 base from J, the junction kept 8 bases outside the gene matches. The CDR3 extends over 18 amino acids. CDR3 loop: CASSQGPGQGDSNQPQHF. In nucleotides, the CDR3 is TGCGCCAGCAGCCAAGGTCCGGGACAGGGTGACAGCAATCAGCCCCAGCATTTT.

The chain links TRBV18 to TRBJ1-3; 7 nucleotides align to TRBD1. V shed 3 bases and J 4 bases; nucleotides not matched to a gene: 6. The CDR3 has 15 residues. CDR1 KGHSH and CDR2 LQKENI come from the germline V gene. CDR3 coding DNA: TGTGCCAGCTCACCCACAGGGGTGCGAGGAAACACCATATATTTT. It yields the protein CASSPTGVRGNTIYF.

This chain links TRBV5-1 with TRBJ2-1; the match to TRBD2 covers 12 bases. This CDR3 has 16 amino acids. J gave up 4 bases and V 3 bases, and 5 bases lay outside the gene matches. Germline CDR1 reads SGHRS; CDR2 reads YFSETQ. The CDR3 is CASSSSGGAPYNEQFF. Here the CDR3 DNA reads TGCGCCAGCAGCTCTAGCGGGGGGGCCCCATACAATGAGCAGTTCTTC.

The chain combines TRBV25-1 with TRBJ1-2; D remains unclear. Germline CDR1 and CDR2: MGHDK and SYGVNS. The V gene lost 2 bases and the J gene lost 8 bases, with 9 bases spanning the gap. The CDR3 has 12 amino acids. The DNA of the CDR3 is TGTGCCAGCAGTGAAGTGGTTGCGGGCTACACCTTC. Translating gives CASSEVVAGYTF.

This CDR3 is CASSFGQGLGYTF. The CDR3 DNA sequence: TGTGCCAGCAGTTTTGGGCAGGGTCTTGGCTACACCTTC. The chain combines TRBV27 with TRBJ1-2; maybe TRBD1 (5 bases). From germline, CDR1 is MNHEY and CDR2 SMNVEV (reference sequence). The CDR3 is 13 residues long. Trimming shortened V by 3 bases and J by 7 bases, and 12 bases separated the two germline ends.

V is TRBV6-6 and J is TRBJ1-5, with D hard to call. The CDR3 has 13 amino acids. Trimming shortened V by 5 bases and J by 6 bases, and 11 bases separated the two germline ends. Germline V gives CDR1 MNHNY, CDR2 SVGAGI (reference sequence). The CDR3 region has the DNA TGTGCCAGCAGTGGGCAGCCGAGTCAGCCCCAGCATTTT. The encoded protein is CASSGQPSQPQHF.

This chain joins TRBV5-1 and TRBJ2-1, with 7 bases aligning to TRBD2. Germline CDR1 SGHRS, CDR2 YFSETQ. This CDR3 comprises 16 residues. The V and J ends lost 4 bases and 3 bases, in that order; junction bases with no gene match: 10. The DNA for the CDR3 is TGCGCCAGCAGCGTGCAAGAGGCGGGAGACTACAATGAGCAGTTCTTC. It codes for CASSVQEAGDYNEQFF.

In this sample, this clone turned up a few times. The rearrangement joins TRBV7-2 to TRBJ1-5; 7 nucleotides align to TRBD1. Unmatched junction bases numbered 6, after V lost 5 bases and J lost 5 bases. Per the germline V gene, CDR1 is SGHTA and CDR2 is FQGNSA. CDR3 size: 14 residues. CDR3 amino acids: CASSPTGAHQPQHF. The CDR3 bases are TGTGCCAGCAGCCCCACAGGGGCCCATCAGCCCCAGCATTTT.

This chain uses TRBV28 with TRBJ1-1, with TRBD1 matching over 9 bases. V was pared by 5 bases and J by 4 bases, with 8 bases of the junction left unmatched. CDR3 size: 15 residues. Germline V CDR1 and CDR2: MDHEN, SYDVKM. In DNA form, the CDR3 reads TGTGCCAGCAGTCCGCCAACAGGGGGCATCACTGAAGCTTTCTTT. This gives the protein CASSPPTGGITEAFF.

This clone was picked up a small number of times. V usage is TRBV6-4 and J usage is TRBJ2-7, with D hard to call. The CDR3 totals 15 residues. Per germline, CDR1 MRHNA and CDR2 SNTAGT. V was clipped by 2 bases and J by 4 bases, with 15 bases between them. The CDR3 sequence is CASSDPDSVVYEQYF. In nucleotides, the CDR3 is TGTGCCAGCAGTGACCCAGACTCGGTCGTGTACGAGCAGTACTTC.

The V call is TRBV11-2, the J call TRBJ2-7; 10 bases are a match to TRBD2. Losses at the gene ends were 4 bases for V and 3 bases for J; bases not matched to a gene: 9. This CDR3 has 16 amino acids. Germline V gene lookup returns CDR1 SGHAT and CDR2 FQNNGV. Here the CDR3 reads CASSWGRASGGYEQYF. CDR3 bases: TGTGCCAGCAGCTGGGGGAGGGCTAGCGGGGGCTACGAGCAGTACTTC.

The chain joins TRBV4-3 to TRBJ1-5, with 9 bases lining up with TRBD1. The germline V gene has CDR1 LGHNA and CDR2 YSLEER. V lost 10 bases to trimming and J lost 6 bases; unmatched junction nucleotides: 10. This CDR3 comprises 14 residues. The DNA for the CDR3 is TGCGCCACCCCGGGACAGGGTAAGGGTCAGCCCCAGCATTTT. Translation: CATPGQGKGQPQHF.

The J gene is TRBJ1-1, the V gene TRBV14; 8 nucleotides line up with TRBD1. The CDR3 contains 16 residues. Germline values: CDR1 SGHDN, CDR2 FVKESK. The V segment lost 1 base and the J segment 5 bases; nucleotides outside the gene matches: 9. For the CDR3, the DNA is TGTGCCAGCAGCCAAGCGTTTGGACAGGGAGGAACTGAAGCTTTCTTT. Amino acids: CASSQAFGQGGTEAFF.

The V call is TRBV20-1, the J call TRBJ2-1; no clear D. The CDR3 totals 11 residues. Germline-derived CDR1 and CDR2 are DFQATT and SNEGSKA (reference sequence). Trimming left V 4 bases short and J 7 bases short, with 8 bases between. CDR3 in amino acids: CSAKQFNEQFF. In DNA form, the CDR3 reads TGCAGTGCTAAACAGTTTAATGAGCAGTTCTTC.

The CDR3 region has the DNA TGTGCCAGCAGCTCCCGGGACATGGGCTATGGCTACACCTTC. This translates into CASSSRDMGYGYTF. The V call is TRBV7-9, the J call TRBJ1-2; weak D call: TRBD1 (6 bases). CDR3 length: 14 amino acids. The V end was cut by 4 bases, the J end by 4 bases, with 13 bases between. The V gene's germline CDR1 is SEHNR and CDR2 FQNEAQ (reference sequence).

J is TRBJ1-1 and V is TRBV13; D is perhaps TRBD1 (5 bases). The ends were cut back, 1 base at V and 4 bases at J, with 13 bases in the middle. The CDR3 runs to 15 residues. Germline V gene data show CDR1 as PRHDT and CDR2 as FYEKMQ (reference sequence). The CDR3 is CASSLVGGRSTEAFF. DNA for the CDR3: TGTGCCAGCAGCTTAGTCGGGGGGAGAAGCACTGAAGCTTTCTTT.

The rearrangement links TRBV29-1 to TRBJ1-2, with 7 nucleotides matching TRBD1. Per the germline V gene, CDR1 is SQVTM and CDR2 is ANQGSEA. The CDR3 totals 13 residues. V lost 6 bases, J lost 0 bases, and 4 bases stayed unmatched. The CDR3 DNA reads TGCAGCGTCAGGGGGGAAACTAACTATGGCTACACCTTC. As protein: CSVRGETNYGYTF.

The rearrangement uses TRBV30 and TRBJ1-1, with TRBD1 as a possible D gene (5 bases). The CDR3 is 13 residues long. The germline CDR1 and CDR2 sequences are GTSNPN and SVGIG (reference sequence). Trimming left V 3 bases short and J 0 bases short, with 8 bases between. DNA of the CDR3: TGTGCCTGGAGGGGGCTGGTGAACACTGAAGCTTTCTTT. It specifies CAWRGLVNTEAFF.